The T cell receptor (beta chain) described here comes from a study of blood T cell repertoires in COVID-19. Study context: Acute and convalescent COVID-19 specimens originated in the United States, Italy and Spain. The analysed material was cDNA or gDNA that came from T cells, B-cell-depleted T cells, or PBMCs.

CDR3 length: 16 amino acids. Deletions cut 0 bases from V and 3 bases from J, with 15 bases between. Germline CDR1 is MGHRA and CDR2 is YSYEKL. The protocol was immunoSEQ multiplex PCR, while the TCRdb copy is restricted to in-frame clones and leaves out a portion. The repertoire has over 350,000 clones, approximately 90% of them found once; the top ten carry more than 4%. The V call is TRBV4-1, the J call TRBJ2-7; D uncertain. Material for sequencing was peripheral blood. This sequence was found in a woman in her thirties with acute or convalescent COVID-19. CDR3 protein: CASSQDQLSIRYEQYF. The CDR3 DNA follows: TGCGCCAGCAGCCAAGATCAACTAAGTATCCGCTACGAGCAGTACTTC.